The 10 T cell receptor beta chains in this list originate from one sample, sequenced in a study of blood T cells in healthy people across ages. Primed by a sample-barcoded 5' primer and a J-beta primer mix, a second PCR proceeded for roughly 6 to 12 cycles. From the 5' RACE reads, TCRdb called clonotypes with MiXCR, one entry per CDR3 protein. Of 1 million or so distinct CDR3 sequences listed, around 25% are singletons. Separately, the same data were catalogued under a study of T cells of mothers and their children.

The sequenced material came from blood. These receptors were obtained from a girl aged 2 to 10 in good health.

This clonotype was seen only a few times. The V and J genes are TRBV3-1 and TRBJ2-5; 8 positions match TRBD2. The J call may not be correct, given that the DNA end is closer to TRBJ2-7. Germline CDR1 reads LGHDT; CDR2 reads YNNKEL (reference sequence). The CDR3 has 14 residues. The CDR3 sequence: CASSSPGTSYEQYF. The CDR3 nucleotides read TGTGCCAGCAGCTCCCCCGGGACTAGCTACGAGCAGTACTTC.

This clonotype was seen repeatedly, ten times or more. A junction boundary mismatches the germline segment, possibly from a read error. V usage is TRBV12-3 or TRBV12-4 and J usage is TRBJ2-5, with D hard to call. This CDR3 has 12 residues. The CDR3 loop is CASSLASETQYF. The CDR3 nucleotides are TGTGCCAGCAGCTTAGCCTCAGAGACCCAGTACTTC.

This clonotype turned up a few times. The chain combines TRBV27 with TRBJ1-1, with D perhaps matching TRBD1 (6 bases). Deletions cut 8 bases from V and 10 bases from J, with 17 bases between. CDR3 length: 12 residues. Per germline, CDR1 MNHEY and CDR2 SMNVEV (reference sequence). The CDR3 nucleotides are TGTGCCAGCGGCGGCAGGGGAATCGTAGCTTTCTTT. Protein product: CASGGRGIVAFF.

V is TRBV12-3 or TRBV12-4 and J is TRBJ1-2; possibly TRBD1 for D (5 bases). Between the trimmed V and J ends, which lost 7 bases and 4 bases, there was a span of 13 bases. CDR3 size: 13 residues. CDR3 sequence reads: CASTIDSLYGYTF. DNA of the CDR3: TGTGCCAGCACCATTGACAGCCTCTATGGCTACACCTTC.

The chain has TRBV2 and TRBJ2-7, with TRBD1 matching 8 bases. The V gene end was trimmed by 6 bases and the J gene end by 0 bases; junction bases not matched to a gene: 4. Germline assignment: CDR1 SNHLY and CDR2 FYNNEI. The CDR3 has 14 amino acids. The DNA of the CDR3 is TGTGCCAGCAGACCCAGGGGGCTCTCCTACGAGCAGTACTTC. This translates into CASRPRGLSYEQYF.

The CDR3 here is CASSAPRVGLNTEAFF. The CDR3 nucleotides read TGTGCCAGCAGTGCCCCCAGAGTCGGGTTGAACACTGAAGCTTTCTTT. The chain links TRBV2 to TRBJ1-1; D gene ambiguous. Germline lookup yields CDR1 SNHLY and CDR2 FYNNEI. The CDR3 extends over 16 amino acids. Trimming took 4 bases from V and 0 from J, leaving 15 bases between them.

The J gene is TRBJ1-1, the V gene TRBV7-9; tentatively, D is TRBD1 (6 bases). This CDR3 spans 14 amino acids. Germline CDR1 is SEHNR and CDR2 is FQNEAQ (reference sequence). V was cut by 5 bases and J by 1 base, with 11 bases left in between. The CDR3 region has the DNA TGTGCCAGCAGCGGCCTCAGGGGGAACACTGAAGCTTTCTTT. Translation gives CASSGLRGNTEAFF.

There are a few counts of this clonotype. The chain couples TRBV9 to TRBJ1-1, with D maybe TRBD1 (5 bases). Germline-derived CDR1 and CDR2 are SGDLS and YYNGEE. The CDR3 runs 14 residues. Trimming cost V 3 bases and J 4 bases, with 13 bases left between them. The CDR3 spells CASSGREGFTEAFF. Written as DNA, the CDR3 is TGTGCCAGCAGCGGACGAGAGGGGTTCACTGAAGCTTTCTTT.

The rearrangement links TRBV29-1 to TRBJ2-1; possibly TRBD1 or TRBD2 for D (6 bases each). Trimming took off 0 bases at V and 12 bases at J, with 27 bases between the two ends. The CDR3 loop spans 17 amino acids. Germline loops: CDR1 SQVTM, CDR2 ANQGSEA. The CDR3 region has the DNA TGCAGCGTTGAAGATCGGGAGTTGGGACAAGTCTTAGGGGGGCAGTTCTTC. Residues: CSVEDRELGQVLGGQFF.

CDR3 coding DNA: TGTGCCAGCAGGCCAGGACAGGTCTCCTACGAGCAGTACTTC. Its protein product is CASRPGQVSYEQYF. The rearrangement uses TRBV7-3 and TRBJ2-5, with 7 bases that match TRBD1. The last part of the DNA fits TRBJ2-7 better; the J call may be wrong. The CDR3 covers 14 residues. The germline V gene encodes CDR1 SGHTA and CDR2 FQGTGA.